This TCR beta chain is from a study of CD8 T cells in seronegative destructive rheumatoid arthritis (TCRdb year 2020). For the wider study: Biological drugs were being received by seven of the eight CND-RA patients at the time of sampling. Rather than undergoing new sequencing, the seropositive RA, seronegative RA and healthy control comparison cohorts were drawn from an earlier published TCRbeta dataset. The study compared peripheral CD8+ TCRbeta repertoires from patients with CCP-negative destructive rheumatoid arthritis (CND-RA) against repertoires from newly diagnosed seropositive RA, seronegative RA and healthy controls. The full study reports these points: In the absence of diagnostic samples, TCR repertoire differences may be partly attributable to poor disease control over the years rather than being present at onset. Across the 120,000 or so clonotypes tested, no public clonotype enrichment survived Benjamini-Hochberg correction. CND-RA patients appeared to carry a distinct set of enriched public clonotypes, which the authors read as support for a separate disease subset. More CMV-reactive and fewer influenza A-reactive CD8+ TCRbeta sequences were observed in CND-RA repertoires than in controls and other RA subtypes. After adjusting for age, CND-RA patients appeared to have less diverse, more clonal CD8+ TCRbeta repertoires than other RA subtypes. The small size of the CND-RA cohort was acknowledged as a limitation of the study.

In this sample, this clone turned up once. No antigen is known for it. Base qualities are not recorded, but no much larger clone differs from it by a single base. Genomic DNA from CD8+ cells was used for TCRbeta sequencing, which was performed according to the manufacturer's instructions. The immunoSEQ assay was used for TCRbeta sequencing, which was carried out at a genomics technology centre in Finland. The original pipeline was this. Clonotype tables generated by the immunoSEQ preprocessing pipeline were converted into VDJtools format, and non-productive clonotypes were filtered out. Any sample with fewer than 10,000 reads was excluded, the remaining samples were subsampled to 10,000 reads, and most of the eight CND-RA samples made it through. Using the VDJtools CalcDiversityStats function on data subsampled to 10,000 reads, the Shannon-Wiener, Simpson and clonality indices were calculated. To infer antigen specificity, non-singleton TCRbeta clonotypes were hard-matched against VDJdb, meaning no mismatches were allowed. CDR3 sequences that differed by a single amino acid (Hamming distance 1) were grouped into clusters that potentially share antigen targets. Group enrichment of public clonotypes was tested with one-sided Fisher's exact tests after groups were resampled to six samples, with the procedure repeated ten times. As stored in TCRdb, this immuneACCESS dataset retains in-frame rearrangements with V and J assigned. A fraction of the clones does not appear; measured against another copy, unresolved V genes explain less than half of the discrepancy, and the remainder lacks a known reason. For V, J and clone size, that table is used; D and trimming come from the DNA. The sample includes 10,000 to 15,000 clones, with 80% to 85% observed a single time. Under 35% of the sample rests with the top ten.

The germline V gene specifies MDHEN as CDR1 and SYDVKM as CDR2. The junction shows trimming of 8 bases on V and 5 bases on J, plus 21 bases between the germline ends. From the cysteine through the phenylalanine, the CDR3 covers 15 amino acids. Only CDR3 DNA remains: 45 bases, in frame from the first base. The CND-RA patients tested negative on the clinical CCP2 antibody test, and joint destruction in these patients kept progressing despite active therapy. Every CND-RA patient showed typical joint destruction in the wrists and ankles and had failed conventional anti-rheumatic therapy. Sampling of CND-RA patients was performed not at diagnosis but after long disease histories, which spanned decades in several cases. About 50 millilitres of EDTA-anticoagulated peripheral blood were drawn from each patient. Peripheral blood mononuclear cells were isolated by Ficoll-Paque PLUS density gradient separation. AutoMACS magnetic bead positive selection was used to isolate CD8+ cells from fresh or cryopreserved PBMCs, and flow cytometry was used to check purity. Nucleospin Tissue or Tissue XS kits were used to extract genomic DNA, which was then quantified on a Qubit 2.0 fluorometer.

The sequence joins TRBV28 to TRBJ2-5; TRBD1 could be the D gene, as 6 bases match. Sample: CD8+ T cells from blood. The receptor was derived from a woman aged 30-49 years with seronegative destructive rheumatoid arthritis. The nucleotide sequence reads as follows: TGTGCCAGCTCGGCCTCAGGGGACCCCAGGGAGACCCAGTACTTC. This encodes CASSASGDPRETQYF.